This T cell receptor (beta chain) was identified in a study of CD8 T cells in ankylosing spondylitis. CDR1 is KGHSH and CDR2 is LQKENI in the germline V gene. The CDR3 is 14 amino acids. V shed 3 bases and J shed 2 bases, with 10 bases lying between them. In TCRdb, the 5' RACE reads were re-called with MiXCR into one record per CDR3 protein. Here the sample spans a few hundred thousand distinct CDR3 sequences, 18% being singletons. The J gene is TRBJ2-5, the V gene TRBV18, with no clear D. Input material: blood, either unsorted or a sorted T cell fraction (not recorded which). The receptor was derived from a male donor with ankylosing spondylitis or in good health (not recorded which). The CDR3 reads CASSPMDGQETQYF. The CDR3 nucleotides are TGTGCCAGCTCACCTATGGACGGACAAGAGACCCAGTACTTC.